Sequencing of this TCR beta chain was carried out in a study of blood T cell repertoires in COVID-19. Study summary: Acute and convalescent COVID-19 specimens originated in the United States, Italy and Spain. PBMCs, B-cell-depleted T cells, or T cells provided the cDNA or gDNA that made up the material.

CDR3 length: 21 amino acids. Germline lookup yields CDR1 GTSNPN and CDR2 SVGIG (reference sequence). Trimming at V came to 0 bases and at J to 2 bases, leaving 14 bases not matched to a gene. The authors' processing: Amplified reference gene primers provided the basis for estimating nucleated cell counts. Clones were sequenced by immunoSEQ multiplex PCR, and TCRdb holds only the in-frame ones, with some missing. That table is the source of V, J and clone size, and D and trimming were worked out from the DNA. The data contain around 120,000 clones, 75% to 90% of them singletons. The clonotype originates from a woman between 70 and 85 years old with acute or convalescent COVID-19. Sequencing input: peripheral blood. The chain uses TRBV30 and TRBJ2-6; 12 bases agree with TRBD1. The CDR3 loop is CAWSVPPTRDRGPTGANVLTF. Written as DNA, the CDR3 is TGTGCCTGGAGTGTACCCCCGACCCGGGACAGGGGGCCCACTGGGGCCAACGTCCTGACTTTC.